The 26 T cell receptor beta chains given below trace back to one sample, sequenced in a study of cytomegalovirus exposure and HLA in healthy donors. Primers: 60 Vbeta forward and 13 Jbeta reverse. Data came from immunoSEQ multiplex PCR; TCRdb stores just in-frame clones and leaves some out. Of over 150,000 clones in the sample, around 67% are singletons; the top ten hold less than 4%. The sample taken for sequencing was PBMCs. These TCRs come from a woman in her thirties in good health and CMV-seropositive.

The genes are TRBV28 and TRBJ2-3; 10 positions agree with TRBD2. Per germline, CDR1 MDHEN and CDR2 SYDVKM. After removal of 1 base from V and 2 bases from J, the junction contained 3 bases not matched to a gene. There are 16 residues in the CDR3. CDR3 DNA sequence: TGTGCCAGCAGTTTATTTAGCGGGGGGTACACAGATACGCAGTATTTT. It is translated as CASSLFSGGYTDTQYF.

V usage is TRBV15 and J usage is TRBJ1-5; perhaps TRBD1 as D (5 bases). The germline V gene has CDR1 LNHNV and CDR2 YYDKDF (reference sequence). The CDR3 runs 13 residues. The V gene lost 3 bases and the J gene lost 6 bases, with 9 bases spanning the gap. DNA for the CDR3: TGTGCCACCAGCAGGGGGCTTAGTCAGCCCCAGCATTTT. Protein sequence: CATSRGLSQPQHF.

CDR3 bases: TGTGCCAGCACCACCGGGACAGCCGACTTCTATGGCTACACCTTC. Encoded protein: CASTTGTADFYGYTF. The gene calls are TRBV28 and TRBJ1-2; the match to TRBD1 covers 7 bases. The CDR3 length is 15 residues. CDR1 and CDR2 from the germline V gene are MDHEN and SYDVKM. The trim removed 7 bases at V and 4 bases at J, leaving 12 bases unmatched.

The chain combines TRBV6-1 with TRBJ2-3, with 7 bases aligning to TRBD1. V was clipped by 5 bases and J by 6 bases; unmatched bases: 11. The germline gives CDR1 MNHNS, CDR2 SASEGT. The CDR3 is 15 residues long. Here the CDR3 reads CASSQQGMGPDTQYF. In nucleotides, the CDR3 is TGTGCCAGCAGTCAACAGGGGATGGGACCTGATACGCAGTATTTT.

The chain employs TRBV28 and TRBJ2-7, with D perhaps matching TRBD1 (6 bases). This CDR3 spans 13 amino acids. With 5 bases removed from V and 5 bases from J, the gap between germline ends came to 13 bases. Germline CDR1 is MDHEN and CDR2 is SYDVKM. CDR3 sequence reads: CASSPTRTDEQYF. The DNA for the CDR3 is TGTGCCAGCAGTCCCACCCGGACAGACGAGCAGTACTTC.

The chain combines TRBV7-9 with TRBJ2-1; 8 bases line up with TRBD2. The V gene's germline CDR1 is SEHNR and CDR2 FQNEAQ (reference sequence). V gave up 5 bases and J gave up 7 bases; unmatched junction bases: 10. This CDR3 contains 15 residues. CDR3: CASSTGGARGNEQFF. CDR3 DNA sequence: TGTGCCAGCAGCACGGGGGGGGCTCGGGGAAATGAGCAGTTCTTC.

V and J are TRBV6-4 and TRBJ1-5; D is perhaps TRBD1 (6 bases). The CDR3 totals 15 residues. Looked up from germline, CDR1 is MRHNA and CDR2 is SNTAGT. V lost 2 bases to trimming and J lost 6 bases, with 14 bases between them. The CDR3 nucleotides are TGTGCCAGCAGTGACCCCAGGGGCTGGAGTCAGCCCCAGCATTTT. Its protein product is CASSDPRGWSQPQHF.

This clone was recorded only once. CDR3 residues: CASLTGQTTEAFF. The CDR3 DNA reads TGTGCCAGCTTGACAGGGCAAACTACTGAAGCTTTCTTT. The rearrangement uses TRBV2 and TRBJ1-1; 7 nucleotides align to TRBD1. The CDR3 is 13 residues long. CDR1 SNHLY and CDR2 FYNNEI come from the germline V gene. Trimming at V came to 8 bases and at J to 5 bases, leaving 8 bases not matched to a gene.

The V call is TRBV9, the J call TRBJ2-1, with 11 bases identical to TRBD2. The V and J ends lost 0 bases and 0 bases, in that order; junction bases with no gene match: 8. This CDR3 spans 19 amino acids. The germline gives CDR1 SGDLS, CDR2 YYNGEE. The CDR3 nucleotides are TGTGCCAGCAGCGTAGGTGCTAGCGGGAGGAGAAGCTCCTACAATGAGCAGTTCTTC. Translating it yields CASSVGASGRRSSYNEQFF.

In DNA form, the CDR3 reads TGTGCCAGCAGTGAACTAGCGGGAGGGTACAATGAGCAGTTCTTC. Protein product: CASSELAGGYNEQFF. V is TRBV2 and J is TRBJ2-1; 12 bases match TRBD2. The CDR3 contains 15 residues. CDR1 is SNHLY, CDR2 FYNNEI, per germline. The junction had 0 bases not matched to a gene; V was cut back by 2 bases and J by 4 bases.

This chain connects TRBV19 to TRBJ2-2; tentatively, D is TRBD2 (5 bases). The germline gives CDR1 LNHDA, CDR2 SQIVND (reference sequence). CDR3 length: 14 residues. V was cut by 3 bases and J by 5 bases, with 10 bases left in between. DNA for the CDR3: TGTGCCAGTAGTATTGGCAGCGGAACCGGGGAGCTGTTTTTT. This translates into CASSIGSGTGELFF. The variable domain in full, completed from reference TRBV19 and TRBJ2-2, reads DGGITQSPKYLFRKEGQNVTLSCEQNLNHDAMYWYRQDPGQGLRLIYYSQIVNDFQKGDIAEGYSVSREKKESFPLTVTSAQKNPTAFYLCASSIGSGTGELFFGEGSRLTVL.

A few counts support this clone. This chain joins TRBV6-5 and TRBJ1-2, with 10 nucleotides matching TRBD1. The CDR3 sequence is 14 residues long. From germline, CDR1 is MNHEY and CDR2 SVGAGI. With V trimmed by 6 bases and J by 6 bases, 7 bases remained unmatched. The DNA for the CDR3 is TGTGCCAGCAGGGACTCCGGGACAGGGGATGGCTACACCTTC. Protein: CASRDSGTGDGYTF.

The V and J genes are TRBV25-1 and TRBJ2-5; D possibly corresponds to TRBD1 (6 bases). In germline, CDR1 is MGHDK, CDR2 SYGVNS. The CDR3 sequence is 14 residues long. V lost 4 bases to trimming and J lost 5 bases, with 14 bases between them. CDR3 protein: CASSARGVRETQYF. In DNA form, the CDR3 reads TGTGCCAGCAGTGCCAGGGGTGTAAGGGAGACCCAGTACTTC.

This chain links TRBV4-1 with TRBJ2-3, with unresolved D. This CDR3 is built from 13 residues. The V end lost 4 bases, the J end lost 0 bases, and 5 bases lay between the germline ends. Per germline, CDR1 MGHRA and CDR2 YSYEKL. The CDR3 spells CASSLTSTDTQYF. Here the CDR3 DNA reads TGCGCCAGCAGCCTGACTAGCACAGATACGCAGTATTTT.

The chain uses TRBV14 and TRBJ2-3, with D maybe TRBD1 (5 bases). Between the trimmed V and J ends, which lost 4 bases and 7 bases, there was a span of 9 bases. Germline CDR1 is SGHDN and CDR2 is FVKESK. This CDR3 is 12 amino acids long. The DNA for the CDR3 is TGTGCCAGCAGCCCAGGGATAAATACGCAGTATTTT. This codes for CASSPGINTQYF.

This chain joins TRBV6-1 and TRBJ2-3; 8 bases fit TRBD1. This CDR3 spans 15 amino acids. V lost 7 bases, J lost 2 bases, and 8 bases stayed unmatched. CDR1 MNHNS and CDR2 SASEGT come from the germline V gene. The CDR3 coding sequence is TGTGCCAGCAAGTACAGGGGGACCTACACAGATACGCAGTATTTT. Translating gives CASKYRGTYTDTQYF.

This clone appeared a few times. The chain has TRBV6-4 and TRBJ2-2; 10 nucleotides align to TRBD2. The V segment lost 8 bases and the J segment 8 bases; nucleotides outside the gene matches: 11. The germline V gene has CDR1 MRHNA and CDR2 SNTAGT. CDR3 size: 15 residues. The CDR3 sequence: CASGGSGRIRGELFF. CDR3 sequence (DNA): TGTGCCAGCGGGGGTAGCGGGAGGATAAGAGGGGAGCTGTTTTTT.

The chain employs TRBV6-6 and TRBJ2-7; D is perhaps TRBD2 (6 bases). Looked up from germline, CDR1 is MNHNY and CDR2 is SVGAGI (reference sequence). The CDR3 runs 14 residues. The V and J ends lost 6 bases and 2 bases respectively, with 14 bases between them. CDR3 in DNA: TGTGCCAGCAGAAAAGCGGGCTCTCCCTACGAGCAGTACTTC. This translates into CASRKAGSPYEQYF.

V and J are TRBV28 and TRBJ2-4, with a weak D call TRBD1 (5 bases). Germline-derived CDR1 and CDR2 are MDHEN and SYDVKM. Trimming shortened V by 3 bases and J by 2 bases, and 8 bases separated the two germline ends. The length of the CDR3 is 14 residues. This CDR3 reads CASSFRQTKNIQYF. The CDR3 region has the DNA TGTGCCAGCAGTTTTAGACAGACCAAAAACATTCAGTACTTC.

V is TRBV10-1 and J is TRBJ2-2, with 10 bases that match TRBD2. V lost 5 bases and J lost 5; bases outside the gene matches: 14. The CDR3 extends over 18 amino acids. Looked up from germline, CDR1 is WNHNN and CDR2 is SYGVQD (reference sequence). CDR3 nucleotide sequence: TGCGCCAGCAGTAATATCGCTAGCGGGAGTTGGGGTACCGGGGAGCTGTTTTTT. Its translation is CASSNIASGSWGTGELFF.

A few counts support this clone. V usage is TRBV28 and J usage is TRBJ2-4; tentatively, D is TRBD1 (6 bases). The CDR3 sequence is 15 residues long. V lost 7 bases to trimming and J lost 3 bases, with 16 bases between them. Germline loops: CDR1 MDHEN, CDR2 SYDVKM. The CDR3 nucleotides read TGTGCCAGCAAGGTACAGGGAGCTAACAAAAACATTCAGTACTTC. It encodes CASKVQGANKNIQYF.

V is TRBV28 and J is TRBJ2-7; 9 nucleotides match TRBD2. There are 15 residues in the CDR3. J was trimmed by 4 bases and V by 1 base; bases with no gene match: 5. Germline V gives CDR1 MDHEN, CDR2 SYDVKM. CDR3 residues: CASSLLTSGRYEQYF. The DNA of the CDR3 is TGTGCCAGCAGTTTATTGACCAGCGGGAGGTACGAGCAGTACTTC.

V gene TRBV5-1 combines with J gene TRBJ2-5; 9 positions match TRBD1. The J call may be in error: the DNA end matches TRBJ2-7 better. From germline, CDR1 is SGHRS and CDR2 YFSETQ. This CDR3 has 13 residues. CDR3: CASRDRDSYEQYF. The CDR3 DNA reads TGCGCCAGCCGGGACAGGGACTCCTACGAGCAGTACTTC.

The CDR3 here is CATEPSGGRITGELFF. The CDR3 nucleotides read TGTGCCACCGAACCCTCCGGGGGGCGAATCACCGGGGAGCTGTTTTTT. The V call is TRBV7-9, the J call TRBJ2-2, with D possibly being TRBD2 (7 bases). This CDR3 is 16 amino acids long. Trimming cost V 10 bases and J 4 bases, with 22 bases left between them. Germline CDR1 and CDR2: SEHNR and FQNEAQ (reference sequence).

V usage is TRBV2 and J usage is TRBJ2-5; D is perhaps TRBD1 (6 bases). Trimming shortened V by 6 bases and J by 5 bases, and 22 bases separated the two germline ends. CDR3 size: 16 residues. Per germline, CDR1 SNHLY and CDR2 FYNNEI. Here the CDR3 DNA reads TGTGCCAGCAGCTCAAGTAGAACAGGGTACGGCGAGACCCAGTACTTC. It yields the protein CASSSSRTGYGETQYF.

The V call is TRBV28, the J call TRBJ1-2, with D perhaps TRBD1 (6 bases). V shed 1 base and J shed 7 bases, with 10 bases lying between them. Germline V gene lookup returns CDR1 MDHEN and CDR2 SYDVKM. The CDR3 covers 13 residues. CDR3 sequence (DNA): TGTGCCAGCAGTTTATTGGGGGCGGTTGGCTACACCTTC. Encoded protein: CASSLLGAVGYTF.